The 24 T cell receptor beta chains presented below share a single source sample, sequenced in a study of cytomegalovirus exposure and HLA in healthy donors. The primer mix had 60 Vbeta and 13 Jbeta primers. Libraries were prepared by immunoSEQ multiplex PCR; TCRdb keeps only in-frame clonotypes and omits some of them. The sample lists over 50,000 clones; over 55% were seen once. Sequenced sample: PBMCs. These receptors were collected from a man aged 35 to 55 in good health and CMV-seropositive.

V is TRBV5-1 and J is TRBJ1-3, with TRBD1 as a possible D gene (6 bases). Germline values: CDR1 SGHRS, CDR2 YFSETQ. This CDR3 region has 14 residues. Trimming pared 3 bases from V and 10 bases from J, leaving 17 bases between. This CDR3 is CASSWGLARDTIYF. The CDR3 bases are TGCGCCAGCAGCTGGGGGCTCGCGAGGGATACCATATATTTT.

The chain uses TRBV5-4 and TRBJ1-6; 9 nucleotides match TRBD1. V was pared by 0 bases and J by 6 bases, with 1 base of the junction left unmatched. The CDR3 length is 15 residues. Germline V gene lookup returns CDR1 SGHNT and CDR2 YYREEE (reference sequence). In DNA form, the CDR3 reads TGTGCCAGCAGCTTGGGACAGGGGGTTAATTCACCCCTCCACTTT. Amino acid sequence: CASSLGQGVNSPLHF.

The chain recombines TRBV7-6 with TRBJ1-2, with no clear D. V lost 2 bases to trimming and J lost 0 bases, with 4 bases between them. The CDR3 extends over 13 amino acids. The germline CDR1 and CDR2 sequences are SGHVS and FNYEAQ. In DNA form, the CDR3 reads TGTGCCAGCAGCTTATACACTAACTATGGCTACACCTTC. This encodes CASSLYTNYGYTF.

This clone appeared a few times. The DNA of the CDR3 is TGCGCCAGCAGCGTAGGGACAGGGGAGCTCTACGAGCAGTACTTC. Residues: CASSVGTGELYEQYF. V gene TRBV5-1 combines with J gene TRBJ2-7; 10 positions match TRBD1. CDR1 and CDR2 from the germline V gene are SGHRS and YFSETQ. CDR3 length equals 15 residues. Losses at the gene ends were 4 bases for V and 3 bases for J; bases not matched to a gene: 7.

In its sample, this clone was seen once. This chain uses TRBV19 with TRBJ2-3; possible D gene TRBD2, 6 bases. CDR3 length equals 16 residues. CDR1 LNHDA and CDR2 SQIVND come from the germline V gene (reference sequence). V lost 3 bases, J lost 2 bases, and 15 bases lay in between. The CDR3 here is CASSILPGRTTDTQYF. As DNA, the CDR3 is TGTGCCAGTAGTATTCTCCCGGGGAGGACCACAGATACGCAGTATTTT.

The V call is TRBV2, the J call TRBJ1-4, with TRBD1 matching 9 bases. The CDR3 has 15 residues. Germline loops: CDR1 SNHLY, CDR2 FYNNEI. V trimming: 4 bases; J trimming: 6 bases; junction bases outside the gene matches: 6. In nucleotides, the CDR3 is TGTGCCAGCAGTGGGACAGGGGCCGATTATGAAAAACTGTTTTTT. Residues: CASSGTGADYEKLFF.

The chain recombines TRBV5-1 with TRBJ2-5, with a tentative D call TRBD1 (5 bases). Germline CDR1 SGHRS, CDR2 YFSETQ. The V end was cut by 4 bases, the J end by 5 bases, with 15 bases between. This CDR3 has 14 residues. The CDR3 nucleotides are TGCGCCAGCAGCCCTAACAGGCCAAAGGAGACCCAGTACTTC. Its translation is CASSPNRPKETQYF.

The chain recombines TRBV15 with TRBJ1-3; 7 positions agree with TRBD1. The CDR3 runs to 18 residues. Germline V CDR1 and CDR2: LNHNV, YYDKDF (reference sequence). With 5 bases clipped from V and 0 bases from J, the junction kept 13 bases outside the gene matches. CDR3 loop: CATSGDVRDSFSGNTIYF. As DNA, the CDR3 is TGTGCCACCAGCGGGGATGTCCGGGACAGTTTCTCTGGAAACACCATATATTTT. The complete variable domain, with remaining parts taken from reference TRBV15 and TRBJ1-3, reads DAMVIQNPRYQVTQFGKPVTLSCSQTLNHNVMYWYQQKSSQAPKLLFHYYDKDFNNEADTPDNFQSRRPNTSFCFLDIRSPGLGDTAMYLCATSGDVRDSFSGNTIYFGEGSWLTVV.

CDR3 nucleotide sequence: TGTGCCAGCAGCTTAACCGGGACAGGCTATGGCTACACCTTC. Translating gives CASSLTGTGYGYTF. J is TRBJ1-2 and V is TRBV5-8, with 8 bases identical to TRBD1. V dropped 2 bases and J dropped 4; count of bases not matched to a gene: 4. This CDR3 is 14 amino acids long. The germline V gene has CDR1 SGHTS and CDR2 YDEGEE.

Written as DNA, the CDR3 is TGCGCCAGCAGCCTGGACAGGGGACGTCACGAGCAGTACTTC. Amino acids: CASSLDRGRHEQYF. J is TRBJ2-7 and V is TRBV4-1; 9 bases are shared with TRBD1. V trimming: 4 bases; J trimming: 5 bases; junction bases outside the gene matches: 6. Per the germline V gene, CDR1 is MGHRA and CDR2 is YSYEKL. CDR3 length: 14 amino acids.

V usage is TRBV19 and J usage is TRBJ1-2; 10 positions agree with TRBD1. CDR3 length equals 13 residues. The germline gives CDR1 LNHDA, CDR2 SQIVND (reference sequence). The V and J ends lost 7 bases and 8 bases, in that order; junction bases with no gene match: 7. The CDR3 region has the DNA TGTGCCAGTAATGGGGACAGGGGCACAGGCTACACCTTC. This encodes CASNGDRGTGYTF.

V gene TRBV5-1 combines with J gene TRBJ2-1; TRBD2 aligns across 13 bases. The J segment lost 7 bases and the V segment lost 6 bases, leaving 7 bases of the junction unmatched. Per germline, CDR1 SGHRS and CDR2 YFSETQ. CDR3 length: 15 residues. In DNA form, the CDR3 reads TGCGCCAGCATCGAGACTAGCGGGGGGACAAATGAGCAGTTCTTC. Translating it yields CASIETSGGTNEQFF.

Comments on this clone: The sample carries other DNA sequences with the same CDR3. V and J are TRBV5-6 and TRBJ1-6; 9 bases fit TRBD1. Germline-derived CDR1 and CDR2 are SGHDT and YYEEEE. J lost 6 bases, V lost 2 bases, and 3 bases had no gene match. This CDR3 has 15 residues. The CDR3: CASSFGQGTNSPLHF. The CDR3 DNA is TGTGCCAGCAGCTTCGGACAGGGGACTAATTCACCCCTCCACTTT.

The V and J genes are TRBV5-1 and TRBJ2-7; maybe TRBD1 (6 bases). The CDR3 has 15 residues. Germline CDR1 is SGHRS and CDR2 is YFSETQ. The V end was cut by 4 bases, the J end by 2 bases, with 16 bases between. The CDR3 nucleotides are TGCGCCAGCAGCCCACTAACAGGGACCACCTACGAGCAGTACTTC. Protein: CASSPLTGTTYEQYF.

This clone has just a few counts. The CDR3 loop is CASVQAGGNEKLFF. The CDR3 bases are TGTGCTAGTGTTCAGGCAGGGGGAAATGAAAAACTGTTTTTT. This chain links TRBV12-5 with TRBJ1-4; 7 nucleotides match TRBD1. The CDR3 covers 14 residues. The junction had 7 bases not matched to a gene; V was cut back by 7 bases and J by 5 bases. Germline V gene lookup returns CDR1 LGHNT and CDR2 FRNRAP. Variable domain in full (rest from reference TRBV12-5 and TRBJ1-4): DARVTQTPRHKVTEMGQEVTMRCQPILGHNTVFWYRQTMMQGLELLAYFRNRAPLDDSGMPKDRFSAEMPDATLATLKIQPSEPRDSAVYFCASVQAGGNEKLFFGSGTQLSVL.

This clone turned up a few times. The chain links TRBV6-5 to TRBJ2-7; D is undetermined. The germline gives CDR1 MNHEY, CDR2 SVGAGI. V was cut by 2 bases and J by 1 base, with 12 bases left in between. The CDR3 length is 15 residues. CDR3 nucleotide sequence: TGTGCCAGCAGTTACGGGTCAGCCAGGTCCTACGAGCAGTACTTC. It specifies CASSYGSARSYEQYF.

J is TRBJ1-2 and V is TRBV14; no reliable D call. Germline V gene lookup returns CDR1 SGHDN and CDR2 FVKESK. The CDR3 has 15 residues. Trimming stripped 2 bases from V and 8 bases from J, with 18 bases between. The CDR3, as DNA: TGTGCCAGCAGCCAAATTAGAGGGTTAATGGGCGGCTACACCTTC. Amino acids: CASSQIRGLMGGYTF.

Only a few counts were recorded for this clone. The rearrangement links TRBV9 to TRBJ1-2; no clear D gene. V shed 0 bases and J shed 4 bases, with 10 bases lying between them. This CDR3 comprises 14 residues. Germline V gives CDR1 SGDLS, CDR2 YYNGEE. The chain's CDR3 is CASSVGPGTYGYTF. The CDR3 nucleotides are TGTGCCAGCAGCGTAGGGCCGGGTACCTATGGCTACACCTTC.

The chain links TRBV29-1 to TRBJ2-7; tentative D call: TRBD1 (6 bases). The germline CDR1 and CDR2 sequences are SQVTM and ANQGSEA. The V gene lost 3 bases and the J gene lost 0 bases, with 15 bases spanning the gap. CDR3 length equals 15 residues. The CDR3 loop is CSVDVGSRGSYEQYF. In DNA, the CDR3 is TGCAGCGTTGACGTGGGTTCCAGGGGCTCCTACGAGCAGTACTTC.

This chain links TRBV6-6 with TRBJ2-2, with 8 bases identical to TRBD1. This CDR3 region has 16 residues. J lost 2 bases, V lost 4 bases, and 6 bases had no gene match. Germline CDR1 reads MNHNY; CDR2 reads SVGAGI (reference sequence). The CDR3 DNA follows: TGTGCCAGCAGTTCCCCGGACAGGGCCAACACCGGGGAGCTGTTTTTT. Amino acid sequence: CASSSPDRANTGELFF.

This sequence joins TRBV9 and TRBJ2-3; 7 positions match TRBD2. With 0 bases clipped from V and 6 bases from J, the junction kept 4 bases outside the gene matches. Germline-derived CDR1 and CDR2 are SGDLS and YYNGEE. This CDR3 is 14 amino acids long. The CDR3 here is CASSVVAGVDTQYF. CDR3 DNA sequence: TGTGCCAGCAGCGTAGTAGCGGGCGTTGATACGCAGTATTTT.

This clone was counted once. This sequence joins TRBV25-1 and TRBJ1-2, with D perhaps matching TRBD1 (6 bases). Trimming removed 4 bases at V and 3 bases at J, with 6 bases between. Germline V lookup: CDR1 MGHDK, CDR2 SYGVNS. The CDR3 spans 12 residues. CDR3 nucleotide sequence: TGTGCCAGCAGTGGACAGGACTATGGCTACACCTTC. The encoded protein is CASSGQDYGYTF.

The chain carries TRBV5-4 and TRBJ2-1, with D possibly being TRBD2 (6 bases). Germline CDR1 is SGHNT and CDR2 is YYREEE (reference sequence). The CDR3 loop spans 16 amino acids. V was cut by 4 bases and J by 4 bases, with 18 bases left in between. The CDR3 is CASSGTGTEFYNEQFF. CDR3 DNA: TGTGCCAGCAGCGGGACCGGGACTGAATTTTACAATGAGCAGTTCTTC.

The V call is TRBV4-1, the J call TRBJ1-1; D remains ambiguous. Trimming shortened V by 3 bases and J by 3 bases, and 17 bases separated the two germline ends. Germline CDR1 and CDR2: MGHRA and YSYEKL. The CDR3 spans 16 residues. CDR3 region: CASSHRRNPRDTEAFF. The CDR3 DNA sequence: TGCGCCAGCAGCCATCGTAGGAACCCGAGGGACACTGAAGCTTTCTTT.